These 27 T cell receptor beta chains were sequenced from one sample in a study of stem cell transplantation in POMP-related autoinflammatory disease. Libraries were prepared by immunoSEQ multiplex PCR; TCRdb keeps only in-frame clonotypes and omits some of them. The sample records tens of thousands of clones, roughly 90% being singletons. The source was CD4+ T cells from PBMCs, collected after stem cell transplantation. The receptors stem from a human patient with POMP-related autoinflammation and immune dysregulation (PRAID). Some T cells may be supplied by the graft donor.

CDR3 DNA sequence: TGTGCCAGCAGTTCCCTACAGGGGGTCTCTGGAAACACCATATATTTT. This encodes CASSSLQGVSGNTIYF. This chain links TRBV6-5 with TRBJ1-3; 8 positions agree with TRBD1. Germline V CDR1 and CDR2: MNHEY, SVGAGI. Trimming at V came to 4 bases and at J to 0 bases, leaving 5 bases not matched to a gene. The CDR3 extends over 16 amino acids.

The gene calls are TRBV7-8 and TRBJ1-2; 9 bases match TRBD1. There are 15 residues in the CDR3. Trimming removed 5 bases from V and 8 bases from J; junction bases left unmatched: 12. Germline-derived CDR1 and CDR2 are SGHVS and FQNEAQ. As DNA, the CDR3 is TGTGCCAGCAGCCAATGGGACAGGGTGATGGAGGGCTACACCTTC. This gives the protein CASSQWDRVMEGYTF. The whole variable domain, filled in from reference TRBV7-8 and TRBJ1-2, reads GAGVSQSPRYKVAKRGQDVALRCDPISGHVSLFWYQQALGQGPEFLTYFQNEAQLDKSGLPSDRFFAERPEGSVSTLKIQRTQQEDSAVYLCASSQWDRVMEGYTFGSGTRLTVV.

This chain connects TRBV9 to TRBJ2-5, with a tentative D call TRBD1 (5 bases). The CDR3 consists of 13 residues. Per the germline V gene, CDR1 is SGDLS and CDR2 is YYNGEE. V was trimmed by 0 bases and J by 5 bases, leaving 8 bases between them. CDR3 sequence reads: CASSVVGRETQYF. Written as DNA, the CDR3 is TGTGCCAGCAGCGTAGTGGGGCGGGAGACCCAGTACTTC.

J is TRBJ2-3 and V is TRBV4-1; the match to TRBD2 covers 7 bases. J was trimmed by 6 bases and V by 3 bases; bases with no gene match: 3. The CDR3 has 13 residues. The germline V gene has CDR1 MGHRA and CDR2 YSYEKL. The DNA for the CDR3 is TGCGCCAGCAGCCACCAGGGAGGGGATACGCAGTATTTT. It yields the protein CASSHQGGDTQYF.

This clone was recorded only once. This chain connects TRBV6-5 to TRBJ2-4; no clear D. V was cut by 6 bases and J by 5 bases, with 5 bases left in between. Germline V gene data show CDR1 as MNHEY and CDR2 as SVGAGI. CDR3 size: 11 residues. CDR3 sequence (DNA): TGTGCCAGCAGATCACAAAACATTCAGTACTTC. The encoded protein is CASRSQNIQYF.

The CDR3 region has the DNA TGTGCCAGCAGCTTATCCTCGTTACTAGTGTACAATGAGCAGTTCTTC. Amino acids: CASSLSSLLVYNEQFF. The V gene is TRBV7-9, the J gene TRBJ2-1; maybe TRBD2 (5 bases). V lost 2 bases, J lost 4 bases, and 15 bases lay in between. The CDR3 has 16 residues. CDR1 and CDR2 (germline): SEHNR, FQNEAQ (reference sequence).

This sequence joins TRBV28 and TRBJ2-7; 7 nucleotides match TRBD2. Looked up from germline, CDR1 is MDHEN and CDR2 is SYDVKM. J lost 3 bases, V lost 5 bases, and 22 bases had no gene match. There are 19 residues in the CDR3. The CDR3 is CASSGDFGGSDALIYEQYF. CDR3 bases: TGTGCCAGCAGTGGGGACTTCGGGGGGTCAGACGCCCTGATCTACGAGCAGTACTTC.

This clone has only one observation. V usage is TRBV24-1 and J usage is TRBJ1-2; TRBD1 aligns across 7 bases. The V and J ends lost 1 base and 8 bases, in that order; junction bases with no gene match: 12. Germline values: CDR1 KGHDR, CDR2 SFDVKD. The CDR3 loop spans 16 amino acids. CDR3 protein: CATSDLRQGRSYGYTF. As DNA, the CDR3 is TGTGCCACCAGTGATTTAAGACAGGGTAGATCCTACGGCTACACCTTC.

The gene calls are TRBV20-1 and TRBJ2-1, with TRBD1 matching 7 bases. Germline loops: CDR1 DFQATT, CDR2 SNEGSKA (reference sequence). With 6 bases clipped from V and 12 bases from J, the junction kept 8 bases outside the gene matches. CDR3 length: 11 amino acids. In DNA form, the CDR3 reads TGCAGTGCAACCCGTGACAGGGCGCAGTTCTTC. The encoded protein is CSATRDRAQFF.

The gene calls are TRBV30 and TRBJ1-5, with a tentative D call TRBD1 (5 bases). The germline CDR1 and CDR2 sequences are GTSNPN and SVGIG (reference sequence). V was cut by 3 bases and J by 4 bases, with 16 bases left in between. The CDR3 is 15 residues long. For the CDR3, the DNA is TGTGCCTGGAGACAAGGGACGGAGATGAATCAGCCCCAGCATTTT. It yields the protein CAWRQGTEMNQPQHF.

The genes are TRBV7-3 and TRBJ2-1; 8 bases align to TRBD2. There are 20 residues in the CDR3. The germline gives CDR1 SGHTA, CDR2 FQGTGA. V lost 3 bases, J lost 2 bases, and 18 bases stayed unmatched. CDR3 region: CASSFPVRGSGKEAYNEQFF. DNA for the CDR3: TGTGCCAGCAGCTTCCCTGTTCGAGGTAGCGGGAAAGAGGCCTACAATGAGCAGTTCTTC.

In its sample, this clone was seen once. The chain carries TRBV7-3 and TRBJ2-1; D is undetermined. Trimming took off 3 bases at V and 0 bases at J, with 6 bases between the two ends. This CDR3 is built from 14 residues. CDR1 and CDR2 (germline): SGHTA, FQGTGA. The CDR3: CASSLGASYNEQFF. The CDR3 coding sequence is TGTGCCAGCAGCTTGGGCGCCTCCTACAATGAGCAGTTCTTC. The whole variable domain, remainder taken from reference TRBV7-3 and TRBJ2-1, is GAGVSQTPSNKVTEKGKYVELRCDPISGHTALYWYRQSLGQGPEFLIYFQGTGAADDSGLPNDRFFAVRPEGSVSTLKIQRTERGDSAVYLCASSLGASYNEQFFGPGTRLTVL.

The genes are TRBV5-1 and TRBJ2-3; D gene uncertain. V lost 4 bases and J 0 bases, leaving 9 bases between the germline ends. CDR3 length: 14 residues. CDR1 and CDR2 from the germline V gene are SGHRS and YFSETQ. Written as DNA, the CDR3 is TGCGCCAGCAGCGGCGGAACTAGCACAGATACGCAGTATTTT. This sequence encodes CASSGGTSTDTQYF.

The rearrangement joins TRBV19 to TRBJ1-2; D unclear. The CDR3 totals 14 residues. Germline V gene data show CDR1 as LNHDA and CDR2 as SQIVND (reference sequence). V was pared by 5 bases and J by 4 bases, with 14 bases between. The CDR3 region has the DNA TGTGCCAGTAGTGCCGCGGCGGGTCCCTATGGCTACACCTTC. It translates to CASSAAAGPYGYTF.

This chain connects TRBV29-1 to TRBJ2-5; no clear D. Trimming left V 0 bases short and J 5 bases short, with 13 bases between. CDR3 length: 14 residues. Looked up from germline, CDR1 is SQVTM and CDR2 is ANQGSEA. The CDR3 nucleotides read TGCAGCGTTGAAGAGGCGCGTCAATCGGAGACCCAGTACTTC. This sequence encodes CSVEEARQSETQYF.

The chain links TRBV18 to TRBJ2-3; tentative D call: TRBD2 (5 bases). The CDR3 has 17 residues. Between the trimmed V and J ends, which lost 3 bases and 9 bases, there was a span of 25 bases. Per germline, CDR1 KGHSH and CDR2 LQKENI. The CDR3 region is CASSPFTVSERPGTQYF. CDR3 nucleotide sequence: TGTGCCAGCTCACCGTTCACCGTTTCCGAGCGGCCCGGGACGCAGTATTTT.

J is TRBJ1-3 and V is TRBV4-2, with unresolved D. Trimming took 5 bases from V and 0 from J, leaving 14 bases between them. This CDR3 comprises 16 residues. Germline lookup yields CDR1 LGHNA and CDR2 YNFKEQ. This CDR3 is CASSTHSGSSGNTIYF. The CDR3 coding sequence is TGTGCCAGCAGCACCCATAGCGGGAGCTCTGGAAACACCATATATTTT.

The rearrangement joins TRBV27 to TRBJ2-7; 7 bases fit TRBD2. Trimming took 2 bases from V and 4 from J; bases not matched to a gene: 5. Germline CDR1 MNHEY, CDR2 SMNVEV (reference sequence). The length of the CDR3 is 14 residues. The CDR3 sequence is CASSLAGEGYEQYF. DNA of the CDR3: TGTGCCAGCAGTTTAGCGGGAGAGGGATACGAGCAGTACTTC.

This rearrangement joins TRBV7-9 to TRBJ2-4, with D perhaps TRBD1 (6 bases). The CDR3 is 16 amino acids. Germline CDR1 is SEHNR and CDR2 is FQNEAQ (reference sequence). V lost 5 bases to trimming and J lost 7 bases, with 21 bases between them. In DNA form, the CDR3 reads TGTGCCAGCAGCGAACCCCGACAGGACTTAGGGAACATTCAGTACTTC. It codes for CASSEPRQDLGNIQYF.

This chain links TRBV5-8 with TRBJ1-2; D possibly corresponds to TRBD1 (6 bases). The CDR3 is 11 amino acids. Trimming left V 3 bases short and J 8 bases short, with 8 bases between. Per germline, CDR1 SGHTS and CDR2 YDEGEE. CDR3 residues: CASSSGVGYTF. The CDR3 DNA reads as TGTGCCAGCAGCTCAGGGGTCGGCTACACCTTC.

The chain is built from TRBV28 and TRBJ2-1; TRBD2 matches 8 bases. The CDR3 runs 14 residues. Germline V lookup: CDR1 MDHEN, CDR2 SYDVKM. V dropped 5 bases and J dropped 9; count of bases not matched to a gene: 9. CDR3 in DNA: TGTGCCAGCAGTCTCCCGGGGACTAGTCGTGAGCAGTTCTTC. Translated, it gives CASSLPGTSREQFF.

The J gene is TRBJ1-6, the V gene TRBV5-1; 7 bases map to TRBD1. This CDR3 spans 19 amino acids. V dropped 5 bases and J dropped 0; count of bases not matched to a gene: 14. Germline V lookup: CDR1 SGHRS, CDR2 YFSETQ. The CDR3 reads CASRTEPPRQGSYNSPLHF. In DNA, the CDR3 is TGCGCCAGCAGAACAGAACCCCCCCGACAGGGCTCCTATAATTCACCCCTCCACTTT.

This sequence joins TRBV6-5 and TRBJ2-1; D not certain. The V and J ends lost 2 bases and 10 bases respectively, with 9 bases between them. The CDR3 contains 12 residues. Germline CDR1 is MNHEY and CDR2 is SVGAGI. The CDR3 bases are TGTGCCAGCAGTTACGGTGGGCGGGAGCAGTTCTTC. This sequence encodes CASSYGGREQFF.

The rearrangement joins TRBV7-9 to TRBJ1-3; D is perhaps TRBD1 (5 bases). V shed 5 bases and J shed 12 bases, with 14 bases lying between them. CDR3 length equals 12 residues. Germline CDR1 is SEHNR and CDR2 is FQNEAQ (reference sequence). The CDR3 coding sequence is TGTGCCAGCAGCCAATTGGGGCCTCGCATATATTTT. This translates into CASSQLGPRIYF. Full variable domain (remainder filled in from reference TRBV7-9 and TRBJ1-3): DTGVSQNPRHKITKRGQNVTFRCDPISEHNRLYWYRQTLGQGPEFLTYFQNEAQLEKSRLLSDRFSAERPKGSFSTLEIQRTEQGDSAMYLCASSQLGPRIYFGEGSWLTVV.

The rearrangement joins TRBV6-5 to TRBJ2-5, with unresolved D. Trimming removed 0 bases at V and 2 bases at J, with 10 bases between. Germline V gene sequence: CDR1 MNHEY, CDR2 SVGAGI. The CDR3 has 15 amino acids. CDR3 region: CASSYSVGTQETQYF. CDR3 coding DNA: TGTGCCAGCAGTTACTCGGTGGGTACACAAGAGACCCAGTACTTC.

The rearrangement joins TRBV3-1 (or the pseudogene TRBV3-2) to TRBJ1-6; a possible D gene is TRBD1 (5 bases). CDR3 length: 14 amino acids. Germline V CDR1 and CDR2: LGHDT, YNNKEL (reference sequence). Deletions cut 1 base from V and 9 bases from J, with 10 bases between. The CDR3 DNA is TGTGCCAGCAGCCAAGGGCAGGGAACTTCACCCCTCCACTTT. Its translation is CASSQGQGTSPLHF.

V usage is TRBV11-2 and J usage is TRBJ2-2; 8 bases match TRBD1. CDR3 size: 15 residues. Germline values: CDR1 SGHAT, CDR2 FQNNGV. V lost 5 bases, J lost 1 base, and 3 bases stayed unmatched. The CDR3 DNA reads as TGTGCCAGCAGCACGACAGGGGAGAACACCGGGGAGCTGTTTTTT. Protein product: CASSTTGENTGELFF.